The sequence of this T cell receptor (beta chain) was determined in a study of molecular identifiers for immune sequencing clone quantification. Methods described previously were used for bulk TCR libraries, and listed TCR primers were applied. TCRdb ran MiXCR on the PCR reads and lists one entry per CDR3 protein. The sample carries 490,000 or so distinct CDR3 sequences, less than 30% recorded once. This CDR3 region has 14 residues. Trimming took off 3 bases at V and 1 base at J, with 12 bases between the two ends. Germline V gene data show CDR1 as SQVTM and CDR2 as ANQGSEA. Notes on the study in general: More than 97% of effector molecules, versus under 1% of naive-cell molecules, belonged to clones above 20 RNA copies. Approximately 980,000 naive cells reportedly did not prevent detection of spiked Jurkat TCR RNA from one cell.

This clonotype appeared many times. Its antigen is as yet unknown. The source material was naive CD8+ T cells from blood, with Jurkat cell RNA spiked in. The subset here: FACS-sorted CD8+CD4-CCR7+CD45RA+ naive T cells. V and J are TRBV29-1 and TRBJ1-1; tentative D call: TRBD1 (6 bases). This receptor was identified in a human donor in good health. Some libraries in this study had Jurkat cell RNA spiked in. As DNA, the CDR3 is TGCAGCGTTGACCTGACAGGAGAGAACACTGAAGCTTTCTTT. Its protein is CSVDLTGENTEAFF.